A selection of T cell receptor beta chains follows, all from one sample in a study of neurological immune-mediated disorders. One entry per CDR3 protein, called by TCRdb with MiXCR from the 5' RACE reads. The sample gives 40,000 or so distinct CDR3 sequences, approximately 4.4% of which show up once; roughly 9% is in the top ten. Sequenced input: CD4+ T cells from blood. These receptors originate from a man between 18 and 35 years old in good health. Each CDR3 is given with its conserved first and last residue. Fields, in order: D gene, clone size, J gene, V gene, CDR3 DNA, CDR3 protein. The D gene is left open where the match is weak. The size entry is marked missing in some rows and otherwise reads once, few, many or a size class.

- many TRBJ1-3 TRBV3-1 TGTGCCAGCAGCCATCCTCAGGTGGGAAGAAACACCATATATTTT CASSHPQVGRNTIYF
TRBD1 many TRBJ1-1 TRBV20-1 TGCAGTGCTAGAGTACCGGGACAGGGGAACACTGAAGCTTTCTTT CSARVPGQGNTEAFF
- - TRBJ2-5 TRBV7-3 - CASSFYICSASPMASGIQETQYF
- many TRBJ2-6 TRBV6-5 TGTGCCAGCAGTTACTCGAACTCGGCCGTTTCCTCTGGGGCCAACGTCCTGACTTTC CASSYSNSAVSSGANVLTF
TRBD1 many TRBJ2-7 TRBV7-6 TGTGCCAGCAGCTTAGCCCGGACAGGGGGCCGAAATACCTACGAGCAGTACTTC CASSLARTGGRNTYEQYF
- many TRBJ1-2 TRBV5-1 TGCGCCAGCAGCTTGGTCGGGGGTCTTAACTATGGCTACACCTTC CASSLVGGLNYGYTF
- many TRBJ1-1 TRBV5-5 TGTGCCAGCAGCTTGATGGGGGCAGAAGCTTTCTTT CASSLMGAEAFF
- - TRBJ2-5 TRBV7-8 TGTGCCAGCAGCTTACAACGATTCTACCGTTTAGAGACCCAGTACTTC CASSLQRFYRLETQYF
TRBD1 many TRBJ1-6 TRBV11-2 TGTGCCAGCAGCTTACAGGGGGATAATTCACCCCTCCACTTT CASSLQGDNSPLHF
TRBD2 few TRBJ2-7 TRBV20-1 TGCAGTGCAGTACGCCTAGCGGGGGGATCCTACGAGCAGTACTTC CSAVRLAGGSYEQYF
- many TRBJ2-4 TRBV12-3/TRBV12-4 TGTGCCAGCAGTGAACAGGGCGCCAAAAACATTCAGTACTTC CASSEQGAKNIQYF
TRBD1 many TRBJ1-1 TRBV29-1 TGCAGCGTTCACGGGACAGGGGCAGCTTTCTTT CSVHGTGAAFF
- many TRBJ1-2 TRBV9 TGTGCCAGCAGCCTGGACACAAACTATGGCTACACCTTC CASSLDTNYGYTF
- many TRBJ2-3 TRBV6-5 TGTGCCAGCAGAGCTAGCACAGATACGCAGTATTTT CASRASTDTQYF
TRBD1 few TRBJ1-2 TRBV5-1 TGCGCCAGCAGCCCAATGGACAGGGGGCACTATGGCTACACCTTC CASSPMDRGHYGYTF
- many TRBJ2-6 TRBV11-2 TGTGCCAGCAGCTTAGCTGGGGCCAACGTCCTGACTTTC CASSLAGANVLTF
TRBD1 many TRBJ2-3 TRBV6-5 TGTGCCAGCAGTATTCTGGGGACAGTTCCAGATACGCAGTATTTT CASSILGTVPDTQYF
- many TRBJ1-3 TRBV7-8 TGTGCCAGCAGCCCCCGGGGCACTGGAAACACCATATATTTT CASSPRGTGNTIYF
- many TRBJ1-2 TRBV3-1 TGTGCCAGCAGCCAAGATCGGCCAGGTTATGGCTACACCTTC CASSQDRPGYGYTF
- - TRBJ2-1 TRBV10-1 TGCGCCAGCAGGGATGATTACAATGAGCAGTTCTTC CASRDDYNEQFF
TRBD1 many TRBJ1-5 TRBV7-9 TGTGCCAGCAGCTCGACAGGGGGGAATCAGCCCCAGCATTTT CASSSTGGNQPQHF
- many TRBJ2-1 TRBV5-1 TGCGCCAGCAGCTTGGGGTGGGACAACTACAATGAGCAGTTCTTC CASSLGWDNYNEQFF
TRBD1 many TRBJ2-7 TRBV6-1 TGTGCCAGCAGGACAGGGTTGGACTACGAGCAGTACTTC CASRTGLDYEQYF
TRBD1 many TRBJ2-3 TRBV5-1 TGCGCCAGCAGCTTGGGTTCAGGGGGCCTTAGCACAGATACGCAGTATTTT CASSLGSGGLSTDTQYF
- - TRBJ2-3 TRBV19 TGTGCCAGCACCCTCCGTGGCACAGATACGCAGTATTTT CASTLRGTDTQYF
- many TRBJ2-4 TRBV11-1 TGTGCCAGCAGCCCGCCGAGTAAAAACATTCAGTACTTC CASSPPSKNIQYF
TRBD1 many TRBJ1-2 TRBV5-1 TGCGCCAGCAGACCCCCACAGGGGGCATGGGGCTACACCTTC CASRPPQGAWGYTF
TRBD2 many TRBJ2-5 TRBV7-2 TGTGCCAGCAGCTTATCGCGGGGGGGAGGAGAGACCCAGTACTTC CASSLSRGGGETQYF
TRBD1 many TRBJ1-4 TRBV20-1 TGCAGTGCTAACGACAGGGGGCGGGATGAAAAACTGTTTTTT CSANDRGRDEKLFF
- many TRBJ1-5 TRBV12-3/TRBV12-4 TGTGCCAGCAGTGTCCAGGGCTTAGGTCAGCCCCAGCATTTT CASSVQGLGQPQHF
- many TRBJ2-2 TRBV20-1 TGCAGTGCTACAGTTCGGGGCCCCGGGGAGCTGTTTTTT CSATVRGPGELFF
- - TRBJ2-7 TRBV7-2 TGTGCCAGCAGCTTAGACACAGGGTACTACGAGCAGTACTTC CASSLDTGYYEQYF
TRBD2 many TRBJ2-7 TRBV6-6 TGTGCCAGCAGTCGCAGAGCGGGGCGCTCCTACGAGCAGTACTTC CASSRRAGRSYEQYF
- many TRBJ1-1 TRBV12-3/TRBV12-4 TGTGCCAGTACCCAGGGGTTGGGGAACACTGAAGCTTTCTTT CASTQGLGNTEAFF
TRBD1 many TRBJ2-5 TRBV5-6 TGTGCCAGCAGATCTGGGCCAGGGGGCGGAGAGACCCAGTACTTC CASRSGPGGGETQYF
- few TRBJ1-1 TRBV6-4 TGTGCCAGCAGCCCACGGGGGGACACTGAAGCTTTCTTT CASSPRGDTEAFF
- many TRBJ2-7 TRBV3-1 TGTGCCAGCAGCCAGTGGTCCTACGAGCAGTACTTC CASSQWSYEQYF
- many TRBJ2-7 TRBV20-1 TGCAGTGCTACACTCTACAGCTCCTACGAGCAGTACTTC CSATLYSSYEQYF
TRBD2 many TRBJ2-3 TRBV20-1 TGCAGTGCTCTCCGGGGCGGGGGGGCAGATACGCAGTATTTT CSALRGGGADTQYF
- many TRBJ2-5 TRBV7-2 TGTGCCAGCAGCTTCGGCAACCAAGAGACCCAGTACTTC CASSFGNQETQYF
- many TRBJ2-5 TRBV7-9 TGTGCCAGCAATCGGGGAGAGACCCAGTACTTC CASNRGETQYF
- few TRBJ2-7 TRBV21-1 TGTGCCAGTACCCCAGGGGGACAAGGGTCCTACGAGCAGTACTTC CASTPGGQGSYEQYF
TRBD1 many TRBJ1-1 TRBV5-1 TGCGCCAGCAGCGTTGGACAGGCCACTGAAGCTTTCTTT CASSVGQATEAFF
TRBD1 many TRBJ1-1 TRBV5-1 TGCGCCAGCAGCTTGGGGGACAGGGTAGGCACTGAAGCTTTCTTT CASSLGDRVGTEAFF
- many TRBJ1-2 TRBV5-1 TGCGCCAGCAGCTTGACGGCAGACCCTAACTATGGCTACACCTTC CASSLTADPNYGYTF
TRBD1 many TRBJ1-3 TRBV18 TGTGCCAGCTCTCCCAGGACAGGGGGCTCTGGAAACACCATATATTTT CASSPRTGGSGNTIYF
- many TRBJ1-1 TRBV5-5 TGTGCCAGCAGCTTGGAGAGGACCTGGGGCACTGAAGCTTTCTTT CASSLERTWGTEAFF
TRBD1 many TRBJ2-1 TRBV2 TGTGCCAGCACCTGGGACAGGGTCGGAAGTGAGCAGTTCTTC CASTWDRVGSEQFF
- many TRBJ1-5 TRBV20-1 TGCAGTGCTAGAGCAGGGGCTATCAATCAGCCCCAGCATTTT CSARAGAINQPQHF
TRBD1 - TRBJ2-5 TRBV2 TGTGCCAGCAGTGTACAGGGACAGAGTCAAGAGACCCAGTACTTC CASSVQGQSQETQYF
- many TRBJ1-2 TRBV20-1 TGCAGTGCTAGTTCCCCTAACAGGGCTAGTCGCTACACCTTC CSASSPNRASRYTF
TRBD1 many TRBJ1-2 TRBV28 TGTGCCAGCAGTTTTCCGGGACAGGGGTATGGCTACACCTTC CASSFPGQGYGYTF
- many TRBJ1-1 TRBV6-6 TGTGCCAGCATTCCGGCCGGCGGGATGAACACTGAAGCTTTCTTT CASIPAGGMNTEAFF